These 19 T cell receptor beta chains originate from one sample sequenced in a study of blood T cell repertoires in COVID-19 (dated by TCRdb to about 2020). To prepare the library, the immunoSEQ multiplex PCR assay was applied. Imported from immuneACCESS, the table was reduced by TCRdb to in-frame sequences with V and J called. These copies leave out some clones; in studies compared against another copy, an unresolved V gene accounts for under half, and the cause of the remainder is not known. In all, the sample holds 150,000 to 200,000 clones, and roughly 81% of those were seen once. The leading ten clones occupy approximately 0.99% of the sample. Sequences were obtained from peripheral blood. Receptors were obtained from a man in his forties or fifties with acute or convalescent COVID-19.

The genes are TRBV24-1 and TRBJ1-1; no firm D call. Germline CDR1 and CDR2: KGHDR and SFDVKD. CDR3 size: 13 residues. V was clipped by 0 bases and J by 6 bases, with 7 bases between them. The CDR3 DNA sequence: TGTGCCACCAGTGATTTGGGCGGCGCTGAAGCTTTCTTT. This gives the protein CATSDLGGAEAFF.

The chain has TRBV10-1 and TRBJ1-2; 7 nucleotides line up with TRBD1. The CDR3 has 14 residues. V shed 7 bases, J shed 4 bases, and the junction held 9 bases outside the gene matches. CDR1 and CDR2 from the germline V gene are WNHNN and SYGVQD (reference sequence). The chain's CDR3 is CASMRGRRGYGYTF. DNA for the CDR3: TGCGCCAGCATGAGGGGGCGACGGGGCTATGGCTACACCTTC.

V usage is TRBV7-2 and J usage is TRBJ1-5, with 9 bases lining up with TRBD1. Trimming took 5 bases from V and 3 from J; bases not matched to a gene: 5. The CDR3 consists of 15 residues. CDR1 is SGHTA, CDR2 FQGNSA, per germline. This CDR3 is CASSAGTGYNQPQHF. CDR3 DNA: TGTGCCAGCAGCGCCGGGACAGGGTACAATCAGCCCCAGCATTTT.

This clone was recorded a few times. The chain is built from TRBV29-1 and TRBJ1-5, with a tentative D call TRBD1 (5 bases). CDR3 length: 15 amino acids. The V and J ends lost 7 bases and 0 bases respectively, with 16 bases between them. Per germline, CDR1 SQVTM and CDR2 ANQGSEA. CDR3 in amino acids: CSGRGRARSNQPQHF. The CDR3, as DNA: TGCAGCGGGAGGGGCAGGGCCCGTAGCAATCAGCCCCAGCATTTT.

The chain uses TRBV5-4 and TRBJ2-1, with TRBD2 matching 12 bases. Germline-derived CDR1 and CDR2 are SGHNT and YYREEE (reference sequence). V lost 4 bases, J lost 8 bases, and 4 bases stayed unmatched. The CDR3 is made up of 14 amino acids. CDR3 nucleotide sequence: TGTGCCAGCAGCAACCTAGCGGGGGGGGATGAGCAGTTCTTC. Its protein is CASSNLAGGDEQFF. The full variable domain, in which reference TRBV5-4 and TRBJ2-1 provide the parts outside the CDR3, is ETGVTQSPTHLIKTRGQQVTLRCSSQSGHNTVSWYQQALGQGPQFIFQYYREEENGRGNFPPRFSGLQFPNYSSELNVNALELDDSALYLCASSNLAGGDEQFFGPGTRLTVL.

The V and J genes are TRBV5-1 and TRBJ1-3; 8 bases align to TRBD1. V was clipped by 1 base and J by 0 bases; unmatched bases: 0. The CDR3 loop spans 15 amino acids. Germline CDR1 reads SGHRS; CDR2 reads YFSETQ. CDR3 nucleotide sequence: TGCGCCAGCAGCTTGACAGGGGGCTCTGGAAACACCATATATTTT. Protein product: CASSLTGGSGNTIYF.

The chain combines TRBV7-8 with TRBJ1-4; 9 bases line up with TRBD1. The V and J ends lost 5 bases and 8 bases, in that order; junction bases with no gene match: 3. Germline V CDR1 and CDR2: SGHVS, FQNEAQ. The CDR3 spans 13 residues. The CDR3 coding sequence is TGTGCCAGCAGCGGGACAGGGCGGGAAAAACTGTTTTTT. Translation gives CASSGTGREKLFF.

The chain recombines TRBV30 with TRBJ1-1; a possible D gene is TRBD1 (5 bases). This CDR3 spans 12 amino acids. CDR1 GTSNPN and CDR2 SVGIG come from the germline V gene (reference sequence). Between the trimmed V and J ends, which lost 0 bases and 6 bases, there was a span of 8 bases. The CDR3 nucleotides read TGTGCCTGGAGTGTACGGGGGGCTGAAGCTTTCTTT. It yields the protein CAWSVRGAEAFF.

The rearrangement links TRBV19 to TRBJ1-2; D gene ambiguous. Trimming shortened V by 4 bases and J by 1 base, and 7 bases separated the two germline ends. Per germline, CDR1 LNHDA and CDR2 SQIVND (reference sequence). CDR3 length equals 13 residues. The CDR3 reads CASSRGLNYGYTF. For the CDR3, the DNA is TGTGCCAGTAGTAGAGGCCTTAACTATGGCTACACCTTC.

This clone was seen a single time. V is TRBV3-1 (or the pseudogene TRBV3-2) and J is TRBJ2-5; TRBD2 matches at 11 bases. Germline values: CDR1 LGHDT, CDR2 YNNKEL (reference sequence). The CDR3 length is 16 residues. V was clipped by 2 bases and J by 4 bases; unmatched bases: 6. CDR3 residues: CASSQTASGGRETQYF. The CDR3 coding sequence is TGTGCCAGCAGCCAAACGGCTAGCGGGGGGCGAGAGACCCAGTACTTC.

The V gene is TRBV5-1, the J gene TRBJ2-6; TRBD1 matches 9 bases. The CDR3 is 18 residues long. The J segment lost 4 bases and the V segment lost 0 bases, leaving 8 bases of the junction unmatched. Germline V lookup: CDR1 SGHRS, CDR2 YFSETQ. The CDR3 DNA follows: TGCGCCAGCAGCTTGGGGGACAGGGACGGAGGCGGGGCCAACGTCCTGACTTTC. As protein: CASSLGDRDGGGANVLTF.

The CDR3 region is CASSVGLASTQETQYF. The CDR3 DNA follows: TGTGCCAGCAGCGTAGGGCTAGCCTCCACGCAAGAGACCCAGTACTTC. This chain uses TRBV9 with TRBJ2-5; the D gene is possibly TRBD2 (5 bases). Germline loops: CDR1 SGDLS, CDR2 YYNGEE. Between the trimmed V and J ends, which lost 0 bases and 2 bases, there was a span of 14 bases. This CDR3 spans 16 amino acids.

This sequence joins TRBV28 and TRBJ2-7; 9 nucleotides line up with TRBD1. Germline V gene data show CDR1 as MDHEN and CDR2 as SYDVKM. This CDR3 comprises 15 residues. The V and J ends lost 6 bases and 7 bases, in that order; junction bases with no gene match: 13. As DNA, the CDR3 is TGTGCCAGCAGACCCGACAGGGGGGGAAGTTGGGAGCAGTACTTC. Translated, it gives CASRPDRGGSWEQYF.

V usage is TRBV20-1 and J usage is TRBJ2-7; unclear D gene. Germline V gene sequence: CDR1 DFQATT, CDR2 SNEGSKA (reference sequence). The CDR3 has 11 residues. CDR3 nucleotide sequence: TGCAGCCTCGAGCCCACTTACGAGCAGTACTTC. Translation: CSLEPTYEQYF.

The V and J genes are TRBV4-1 and TRBJ1-2; D possibly corresponds to TRBD1 (5 bases). CDR1 is MGHRA and CDR2 is YSYEKL in the germline V gene. Trimming stripped 4 bases from V and 1 base from J, with 16 bases between. The CDR3 covers 16 residues. The CDR3 sequence: CASSRNTPGLNYGYTF. Here the CDR3 DNA reads TGCGCCAGCAGCCGAAATACGCCGGGACTTAACTATGGCTACACCTTC.

The gene calls are TRBV28 and TRBJ1-5; no clear D. The CDR3 sequence is 15 residues long. With 6 bases removed from V and 0 bases from J, the gap between germline ends came to 12 bases. Germline V lookup: CDR1 MDHEN, CDR2 SYDVKM. CDR3 in amino acids: CASSPQRNSNQPQHF. Here the CDR3 DNA reads TGTGCCAGCAGCCCCCAGCGGAATAGCAATCAGCCCCAGCATTTT.

The V gene is TRBV11-2, the J gene TRBJ2-1; 10 bases match TRBD2. Germline CDR1 reads SGHAT; CDR2 reads FQNNGV. V lost 5 bases, J lost 9 bases, and 7 bases stayed unmatched. The CDR3 is made up of 14 amino acids. In nucleotides, the CDR3 is TGTGCCAGCAGCCAAGTGGCTAGCGGGGGTGAGCAGTTCTTC. Translated: CASSQVASGGEQFF. The full variable domain, rest sourced from reference TRBV11-2 and TRBJ2-1, is EAGVAQSPRYKIIEKRQSVAFWCNPISGHATLYWYQQILGQGPKLLIQFQNNGVVDDSQLPKDRFSAERLKGVDSTLKIQPAKLEDSAVYLCASSQVASGGEQFFGPGTRLTVL.

This chain links TRBV2 with TRBJ1-3, with D perhaps matching TRBD1 (5 bases). Germline V gene lookup returns CDR1 SNHLY and CDR2 FYNNEI. Trimming pared 7 bases from V and 0 bases from J, leaving 16 bases between. CDR3 size: 16 residues. Written as DNA, the CDR3 is TGTGCCAGCACCCTTAGACAGCCCAACTCTGGAAACACCATATATTTT. This encodes CASTLRQPNSGNTIYF.

This sequence joins TRBV11-1 and TRBJ2-7; 8 bases agree with TRBD1. Germline V gene data show CDR1 as SGHAT and CDR2 as FQDESV (reference sequence). The CDR3 totals 15 residues. Trimming took 3 bases from V and 0 from J; bases not matched to a gene: 4. CDR3 protein: CASSFGQGGSYEQYF. The CDR3 DNA sequence: TGTGCCAGCAGCTTCGGACAGGGTGGCTCCTACGAGCAGTACTTC.